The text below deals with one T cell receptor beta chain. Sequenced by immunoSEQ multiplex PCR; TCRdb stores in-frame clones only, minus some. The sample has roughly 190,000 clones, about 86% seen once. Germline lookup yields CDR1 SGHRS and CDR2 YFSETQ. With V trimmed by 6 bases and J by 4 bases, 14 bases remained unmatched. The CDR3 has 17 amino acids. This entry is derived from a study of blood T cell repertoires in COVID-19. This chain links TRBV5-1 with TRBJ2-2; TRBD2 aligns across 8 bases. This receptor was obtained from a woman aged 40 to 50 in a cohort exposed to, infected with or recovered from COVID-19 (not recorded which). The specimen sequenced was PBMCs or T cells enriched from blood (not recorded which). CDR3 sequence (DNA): TGCGCCAGCACCCCCGCACCGGGACTAGACGGCACCGGGGAGCTGTTTTTT. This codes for CASTPAPGLDGTGELFF.